Listed below are T cell receptor beta chains from one sample, sequenced in a study of blood T cells in healthy people across ages. One entry per CDR3 protein results from TCRdb running MiXCR on the 5' RACE reads. Counted here are over 1.5 million distinct CDR3 sequences, about 49% occurring once; the ten biggest clones make up about 2.1%. Sequenced: blood. Receptors originate from a woman in her thirties or forties in good health. Both conserved end residues are part of each CDR3. D genes are given only for firm matches. Clone size is shown for a subset of rows, as once, few, many or a class of expanded clone.

TGCAGTGCACAGGCGGGGACCAGCGGGGACAGGGGCAATGAGCAGTTCTTC | CSAQAGTSGDRGNEQFF | . | TRBV20-1 | TRBD1 | TRBJ2-1
TGTGCCAGCAGACCTGACGGACGGTTCTCCAACCGCTATGGCTACACCTTC | CASRPDGRFSNRYGYTF | . | TRBV6-1 | . | TRBJ1-2
TGTGCCAGCAGTGACCGGCGGCAAACCTACTCTGGGGCCAACGTCCTGACTTTC | CASSDRRQTYSGANVLTF | . | TRBV2 | . | TRBJ2-6
TGCAGTGCCGACAGAGACCTTGGAAACGAGCAGTACTTC | CSADRDLGNEQYF | once | TRBV20-1 | . | TRBJ2-7
TGTGCCAGCAGCCCGGAGGACAGCTCCTACGAGCAGTACTTC | CASSPEDSSYEQYF | few | TRBV13 | . | TRBJ2-7
TGCAATGTGGGGGTCTACGAGCAGTACTTC | CNVGVYEQYF | . | TRBV20-1 | . | TRBJ2-7
TGTGCCAGCAGCCGGGACAGGGACACTGAAGCTTTCTTT | CASSRDRDTEAFF | few | TRBV7-2 | TRBD1 | TRBJ1-1
TGTGCCAGCAGGAGGACAGGGAGGACTGAAGCTTTCTTT | CASRRTGRTEAFF | . | TRBV7-8 | TRBD1 | TRBJ1-1
TGCGCCAGCAGCTTGGAGGCGGGGCTGGAGACCCAGTACTTC | CASSLEAGLETQYF | many | TRBV5-1 | . | TRBJ2-5
TGTGCCAGCAGTAGGGACAGGGGAAGGTCGGAGACCCAGTACTTC | CASSRDRGRSETQYF | few | TRBV2 | TRBD1 | TRBJ2-5
TGCGCCAGCAGCCAAGAATCGGCAGTCCAAGAGACCCAGTACTTC | CASSQESAVQETQYF | . | TRBV4-1 | . | TRBJ2-5
TGCGCCAGCAGCAGTCTGTCTAACACCGGGGAGCTGTTTTTT | CASSSLSNTGELFF | . | TRBV4-3 | . | TRBJ2-2
TGCAGCGCCTGCTTGGGTGATAATACGCAGTATTTT | CSACLGDNTQYF | . | TRBV29-1 | . | TRBJ2-3
TGTGCCAGCGGGACAGGGGGCTACGTCCTGACTTTC | CASGTGGYVLTF | . | TRBV6-5 | TRBD1 | TRBJ2-6
TGCGCCAGCAGCCCAACGGCGGGACTAGCCTACGAGCAGTACTTC | CASSPTAGLAYEQYF | once | TRBV4-3 | TRBD2 | TRBJ2-7
TGCAGTGCTAGAGTGGGACACAGCTCCTACGAGCAGTACTTC | CSARVGHSSYEQYF | . | TRBV20-1 | . | TRBJ2-7
TGTGCCAGCAGTGAAACCGGGACAGGGTTCGAGCAGTACTTC | CASSETGTGFEQYF | . | TRBV6-1 | TRBD1 | TRBJ2-7
TGCAGTGCTAGCGGGGACAGGGACTCCTACAATGAGCAGTACTTC | CSASGDRDSYNEQYF | . | TRBV20-1 | TRBD1 | TRBJ2-7
TGTGCCAGCAGTTTAGTCTGGAGGGACCAGCCCCAGCATTTT | CASSLVWRDQPQHF | . | TRBV12-3/TRBV12-4 | . | TRBJ1-5
TGTGCCAGCAGTGGTCGACAGGGGAGGAATGAGCAGTTCTTC | CASSGRQGRNEQFF | few | TRBV28 | TRBD1 | TRBJ2-1
TGTGCCAGCAGTACCGGGGGCCGGAGTGAAAAACTGTTTTTT | CASSTGGRSEKLFF | . | TRBV2 | . | TRBJ1-4
TGTGCCAGCAGCTTGGCTAACTTAGTCAATGAGCAGTTCTTC | CASSLANLVNEQFF | few | TRBV5-6 | . | TRBJ2-1
TGTGCCAGCAGTTTAACTCATAACTATGGCTACACCTTC | CASSLTHNYGYTF | few | TRBV12-3/TRBV12-4 | . | TRBJ1-2
TGTGCCAGCAGACAGCTCGAGCACAATGAGCAGTTCTTC | CASRQLEHNEQFF | . | TRBV27 | . | TRBJ2-1
TGTGCCAGTAGTACCACAGGGGCAGCTAGTGAGCAGTTCTTC | CASSTTGAASEQFF | . | TRBV19 | TRBD1 | TRBJ2-1
TGTGCCACCAGCAGAGATCGGGTAGCGGAGGCATTAATCCTCTACGAGCAGTACTTC | CATSRDRVAEALILYEQYF | once | TRBV15 | . | TRBJ2-7
TGTGCCTGCAGCGCTCGGACTAGCGGGGGTGTCTACAATGAGCAGTTCTTC | CACSARTSGGVYNEQFF | . | TRBV7-6 | TRBD2 | TRBJ2-1
TGTGCCAGCAGCTTACAACAACGAGTCTACGAGCAGTACTTC | CASSLQQRVYEQYF | . | TRBV5-6 | . | TRBJ2-7
TGTGCCAGCAGAACCGGGACTAGCGAAACAGATACGCAGTATTTT | CASRTGTSETDTQYF | . | TRBV5-4 | TRBD2 | TRBJ2-3
TGTGCCAGCAGCTTGTATGGGCTAGGGAACAATGAGCAGTTCTTC | CASSLYGLGNNEQFF | few | TRBV5-6 | . | TRBJ2-1
TGTGCCAGCAGCCAGGAGGCCTATCTGCAGTACTTC | CASSQEAYLQYF | . | TRBV7-9 | . | TRBJ2-5
TGCGCCAGCAGCCAAGCCGGGACAGAGGTAACCTACGAGCAGTACTTC | CASSQAGTEVTYEQYF | few | TRBV4-1 | TRBD1 | TRBJ2-7
TGTGCCAGCAGTCCGACGGACAGATACGAGCAGTACTTC | CASSPTDRYEQYF | many | TRBV28 | . | TRBJ2-7
TGTGCCAGCAGCCTAGAACCTACCGGGACAGGGAATGAGCAGTTCTTC | CASSLEPTGTGNEQFF | few | TRBV25-1 | TRBD1 | TRBJ2-1
TGTGCCAGCAGTGCACCAAGAGGGTCTAGAGGCGAGCAGTACTTC | CASSAPRGSRGEQYF | . | TRBV2 | . | TRBJ2-7
TGTGCCAGCAGCCCATCTCCGGGGACAACAGATACGCAGTATTTT | CASSPSPGTTDTQYF | few | TRBV12-3/TRBV12-4 | . | TRBJ2-3
TGTGCCAGCAGTTTAAGGTTGGGGCAGGGAGGGGCCAACGTCCTGACTTTC | CASSLRLGQGGANVLTF | . | TRBV12-3/TRBV12-4 | . | TRBJ2-6
TGTGCCAGCAGTCCACAACAGGGACTAATTCCTAACTATGGCTACACCTTC | CASSPQQGLIPNYGYTF | . | TRBV28 | . | TRBJ1-2
TGTGCCAGCAGCGCATTCGGAGGAGCCCCCACAGATACGCAGTATTTT | CASSAFGGAPTDTQYF | . | TRBV9 | . | TRBJ2-3
TGCAGTGCTTCGCGAGAGAACTATGGCTACACCTTC | CSASRENYGYTF | . | TRBV20-1 | . | TRBJ1-2
TGTGCCAGGGACAGGGGTGCCCTCTATGGCTACACCTTC | CARDRGALYGYTF | . | TRBV21-1 | . | TRBJ1-2
TGTGCCAGCAGCCCCGGGACAGTTACCGGGGAGCTGTTTTTT | CASSPGTVTGELFF | few | TRBV11-2 | TRBD1 | TRBJ2-2
TGTGCCAGCAGTTTAATTAACAGCGGGGGGGGAGATACGCAGTATTTT | CASSLINSGGGDTQYF | . | TRBV12-3/TRBV12-4 | TRBD2 | TRBJ2-3
TGTGCCAGTAGTATAGGAGGCCCCGAGACCCAGTACTTC | CASSIGGPETQYF | . | TRBV19 | . | TRBJ2-5
TGCAGTGCTAGAGAGCCCTTTGAGCGAAACACAGATACGCAGTATTTT | CSAREPFERNTDTQYF | . | TRBV20-1 | . | TRBJ2-3